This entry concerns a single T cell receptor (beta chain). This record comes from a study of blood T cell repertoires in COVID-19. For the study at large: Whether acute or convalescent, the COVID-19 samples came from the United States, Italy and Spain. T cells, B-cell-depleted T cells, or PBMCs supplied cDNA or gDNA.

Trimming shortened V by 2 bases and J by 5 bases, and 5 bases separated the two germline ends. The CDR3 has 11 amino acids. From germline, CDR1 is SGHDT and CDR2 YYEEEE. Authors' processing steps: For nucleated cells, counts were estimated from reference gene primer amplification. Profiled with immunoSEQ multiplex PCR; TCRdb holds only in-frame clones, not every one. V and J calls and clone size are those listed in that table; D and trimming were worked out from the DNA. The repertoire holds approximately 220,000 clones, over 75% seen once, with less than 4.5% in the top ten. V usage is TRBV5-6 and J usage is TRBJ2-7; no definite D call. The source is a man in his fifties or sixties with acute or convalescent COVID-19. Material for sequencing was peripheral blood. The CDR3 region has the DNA TGTGCCAGCAGCTTCTCTAACGAGCAGTACTTC. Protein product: CASSFSNEQYF.